This TCR beta chain was documented in a study of blood T cell repertoires in COVID-19 (dated by TCRdb to the early 2020s). A note on the overall study: The collaborator samples originated in the United States, Italy and Spain and spanned the acute and convalescent phases of COVID-19. The prospective study material was composed of cDNA or gDNA derived from T cells, B-cell-depleted T cells, or PBMCs. A de-identified subject ID, COVID-19 status, age in years and sex were almost always included in the sample metadata. The dataset comprised deeply sampled blood TCRbeta repertoires from subjects exposed to, actively infected with, or recovered from COVID-19. The repertoires were released in a freely available public database meant as a resource for research on the immune response to SARS-CoV-2. The samples were drawn from the first 160 participants of the ongoing ImmuneRACE study and from about 1,200 subjects provided by 6 global collaborators. Where available, HLA class I and class II types were taken from metadata supplied by the sample provider and were not determined by assay-based typing.

The research as a whole found: Clinical and demographic metadata were provided uncurated, with the amount varying by source and participant.

By share, this clone ranks as medium-sized (0.01 to 0.1%). The antigen it binds to is not known. The sample holds no much larger clone one base away, and base qualities are not on file. Each collaborating institution followed its own protocols to collect whole blood in K2EDTA tubes. For TCRbeta analysis, collaborators shipped samples as frozen whole blood, isolated PBMCs, or DNA extracted from either of those sample types. TCRbeta CDR3 regions were amplified from genomic DNA by means of the immunoSEQ Assay, a bias-controlled multiplex PCR. The published analysis was carried out like this. Nucleated cell counts per sample were estimated from amplification of reference gene primers within the assay. To quantify the absolute abundance of each unique TCRbeta CDR3 rearrangement, sequence reads were collapsed and filtered. For each sample, productive Simpson clonality was calculated as the square root of Simpson's diversity index across productive rearrangements. TCRdb took over this immuneACCESS table, retaining in-frame rearrangements with V and J assigned. Such tables are incomplete; in checked studies, under half of the missing clones stem from an unresolved V gene, and the remainder is unexplained. From that table come the V and J calls and clone size; the DNA was used to work out D and trimming. In all, the sample holds 55,000 to 65,000 clones, and about 91% of those were seen once. The top ten clones comprise about 4.4% of the sample.

Looking up the germline V gene (reference sequence) yields CDR1 LNHDA and CDR2 SQIVND. From its cysteine to its phenylalanine, the CDR3 spans 15 amino acids. Left in the record is the CDR3 DNA by itself, 45 bases read in frame from the first base. The germline V and J ends show losses of 6 bases and 0 bases respectively, and no gene match explains 6 bases of the junction. The rearranged segments are TRBV19 and TRBJ1-1, and 8 junction bases match TRBD1. Sequenced input: peripheral blood. The clonotype originates from a man between 60 and 75 years old with acute or convalescent COVID-19. CDR3 sequence: CASSTDRDLNTEAFF. DNA sequence: TGTGCCAGTAGCACGGACAGGGATCTGAACACTGAAGCTTTCTTT.